This TCR beta chain was identified during a study of response to subunit inactivated influenza vaccine. The study, taken as a whole, reports: The authors suggested that every seasonal influenza vaccination recruits few new T cells.

V was cut by 1 base and J by 4 bases, with 16 bases left in between. CDR3 size: 17 residues. From germline, CDR1 is LGHNA and CDR2 YNFKEQ. MiXCR, applied by TCRdb to the RT-PCR reads, yields one record per CDR3 protein. The sample consists of some 640,000 distinct CDR3 sequences, approximately 15% of them appearing once. Remarks on this clonotype: Its antigen is not known.

This material consisted of PBMCs from blood, taken roughly 15 days before vaccination. V and J are TRBV4-2 and TRBJ2-2, with D perhaps matching TRBD2 (5 bases). The clonotype comes from a man in his fifties who received an inactivated influenza vaccine. Written as DNA, the CDR3 is TGTGCCAGCAGCCAAGCGGGTGGCGGCCGGGGCACCGGGGAGCTGTTTTTT. It codes for CASSQAGGGRGTGELFF.